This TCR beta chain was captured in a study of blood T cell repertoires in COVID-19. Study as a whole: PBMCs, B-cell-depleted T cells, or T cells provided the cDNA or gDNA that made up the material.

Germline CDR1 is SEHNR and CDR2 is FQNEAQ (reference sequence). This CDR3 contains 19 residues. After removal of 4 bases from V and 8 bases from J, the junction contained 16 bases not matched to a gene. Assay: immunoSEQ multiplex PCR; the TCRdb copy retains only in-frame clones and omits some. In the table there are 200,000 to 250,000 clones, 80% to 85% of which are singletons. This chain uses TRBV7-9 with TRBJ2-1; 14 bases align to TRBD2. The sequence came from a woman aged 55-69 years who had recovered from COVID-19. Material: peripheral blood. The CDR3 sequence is CASSSFPRLAGGLGDEQFF. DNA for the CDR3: TGTGCCAGCAGCTCCTTCCCTAGACTAGCGGGGGGGCTTGGCGATGAGCAGTTCTTC.